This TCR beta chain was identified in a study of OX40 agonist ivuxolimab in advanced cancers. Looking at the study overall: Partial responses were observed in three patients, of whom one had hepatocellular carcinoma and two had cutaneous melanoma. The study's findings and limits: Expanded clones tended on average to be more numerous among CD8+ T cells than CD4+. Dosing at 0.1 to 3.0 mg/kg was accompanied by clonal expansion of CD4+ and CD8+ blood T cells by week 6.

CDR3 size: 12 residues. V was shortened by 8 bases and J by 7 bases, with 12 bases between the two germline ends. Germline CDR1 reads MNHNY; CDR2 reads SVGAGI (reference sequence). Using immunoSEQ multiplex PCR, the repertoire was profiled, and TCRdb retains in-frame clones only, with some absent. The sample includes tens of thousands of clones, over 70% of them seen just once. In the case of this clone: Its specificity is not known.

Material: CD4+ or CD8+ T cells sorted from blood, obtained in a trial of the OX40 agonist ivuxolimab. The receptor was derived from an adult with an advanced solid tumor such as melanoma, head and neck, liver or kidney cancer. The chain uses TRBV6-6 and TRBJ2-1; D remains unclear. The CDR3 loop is CASQTAVNEQFF. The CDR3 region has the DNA TGTGCCAGCCAAACGGCCGTAAATGAGCAGTTCTTC.